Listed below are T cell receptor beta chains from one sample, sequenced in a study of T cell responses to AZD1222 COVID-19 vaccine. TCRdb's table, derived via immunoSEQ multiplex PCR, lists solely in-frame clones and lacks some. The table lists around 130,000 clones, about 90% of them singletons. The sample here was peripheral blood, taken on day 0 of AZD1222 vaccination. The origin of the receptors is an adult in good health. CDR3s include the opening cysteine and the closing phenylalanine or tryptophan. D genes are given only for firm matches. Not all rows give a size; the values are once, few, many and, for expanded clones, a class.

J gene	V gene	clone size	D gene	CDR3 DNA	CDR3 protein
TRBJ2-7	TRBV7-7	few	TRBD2	TGTGCCAGCAGCCGCGGACTAGGCGGGGCCTACGAGCAGTACTTC	CASSRGLGGAYEQYF
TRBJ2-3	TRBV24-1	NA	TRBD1	TGTGCCACCAGTCCTACAGGGGGCAAGGGCACAGATACGCAGTATTTT	CATSPTGGKGTDTQYF
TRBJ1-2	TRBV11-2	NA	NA	TGTGCCAGCAGCTTAGGGGGCGAGGGCTACACCTTC	CASSLGGEGYTF
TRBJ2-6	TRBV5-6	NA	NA	TGTGCCAGCAGCTTTGAACAGGGATACGCCGGGGCCAACGTCCTGACTTTC	CASSFEQGYAGANVLTF
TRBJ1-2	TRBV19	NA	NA	TGTGCCAGTAGTCACGGGGGCATGGACTATGGCTACACCTTC	CASSHGGMDYGYTF
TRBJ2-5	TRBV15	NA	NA	TGTGCCACCAGCAGGGAGGCTATTGCTAAAGCACCTGGGACCCAGTACTTC	CATSREAIAKAPGTQYF
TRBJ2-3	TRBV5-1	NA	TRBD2	TGCGCCAGCAGCTCCGCCGGGACTAGCGGTACACAAAGCACAGATACGCAGTATTTT	CASSSAGTSGTQSTDTQYF
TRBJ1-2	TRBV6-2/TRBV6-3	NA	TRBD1	TGTGCCAGCAGTTACCCGGGACAGAAACTCTATGGCTACACCTTC	CASSYPGQKLYGYTF
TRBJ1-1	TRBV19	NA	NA	TGTGCCAGTAGTATCCAGCTGGGTCTGAACACTGAAGCTTTCTTT	CASSIQLGLNTEAFF
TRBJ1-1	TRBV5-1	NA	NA	TGCGCCAGCAGCTTGCTTGGACAGTTGGTATCCTCGGGCACTGAAGCTTTCTTT	CASSLLGQLVSSGTEAFF
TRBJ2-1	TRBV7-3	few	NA	TGTGCCAGCAGCTTAATGGGTGGACAGAACTACAATGAGCAGTTCTTC	CASSLMGGQNYNEQFF
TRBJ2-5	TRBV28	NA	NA	TGTGCCAGCAGTTTAGGGGGGATTAGGACCCAGTACTTC	CASSLGGIRTQYF
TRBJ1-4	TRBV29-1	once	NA	TGCAGCGGGGGCACTAATGAAAAACTGTTTTTT	CSGGTNEKLFF
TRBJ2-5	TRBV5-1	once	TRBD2	TGCGCCAGCAGCTTGGGCTCCGGGACTAGTCCGGGAGAGACCCAGTACTTC	CASSLGSGTSPGETQYF
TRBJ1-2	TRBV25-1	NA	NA	TGTGCCAGCAACCGGGACGGTAACTATGGCTACACCTTC	CASNRDGNYGYTF
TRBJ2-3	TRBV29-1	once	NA	TGCAGCGTTGTCCCAGGGTCTAGCACAGATACGCAGTATTTT	CSVVPGSSTDTQYF
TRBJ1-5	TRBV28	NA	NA	TGTGCCAGCGGCGGGGTTCGGAGGCATTTT	CASGGVRRHF
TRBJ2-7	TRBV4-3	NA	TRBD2	TGCGCCAGCAGCCTGTATCTAGCGGGAAGCTCCTACGAGCAGTACTTC	CASSLYLAGSSYEQYF
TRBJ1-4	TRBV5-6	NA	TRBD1	TGTGCCAGCAGCTTACGGGGACAGTGGGAAAAACTGTTTTTT	CASSLRGQWEKLFF
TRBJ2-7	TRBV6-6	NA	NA	TGTGCCAGCAGCACTCGTCCGGTCCACGAGCAGTACTTC	CASSTRPVHEQYF
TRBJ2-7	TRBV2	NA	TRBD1	TGTGCCAGCAGTGCCCCTACCTGGGCAGGGGGTAACGAGCAGTACTTC	CASSAPTWAGGNEQYF
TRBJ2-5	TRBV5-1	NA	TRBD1	TGCGCCAGCAGCTTTCAGGGACAGGGGAGCGAGACCCAGTACTTC	CASSFQGQGSETQYF
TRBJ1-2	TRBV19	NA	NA	TGTGCCAGTAGTATCCTAAGGGGGGAGGATGGCTACACCTTC	CASSILRGEDGYTF
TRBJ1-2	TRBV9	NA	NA	TGTGCCAGCAGCGTAGGATCCGGGGAACAACCCTATGGCTACACCTTC	CASSVGSGEQPYGYTF